This TCR beta chain was observed in a study of PD-L1 blockade in urothelial cancer. Study results and caveats: Better survival was predicted by below-median pretreatment blood TCR clonality.

To note about this clone: Its matching antigen is unknown.

The sample's time point: peripheral blood 6 weeks after treatment start. CDR1 and CDR2 from the germline V gene are MNHNS and SASEGT. This CDR3 has 16 residues. V lost 4 bases and J lost 1, with 15 bases in between. Using immunoSEQ multiplex PCR, the repertoire was profiled, and TCRdb retains in-frame clones only, with some absent. Of around 30,000 clones listed, about 85% are singletons. The rearrangement joins TRBV6-1 to TRBJ2-3; no firm D call. The receptor comes from a man aged 70-80 years with urothelial cancer. Sequenced here: PBMCs, sampled around atezolizumab (anti-PD-L1) treatment. CDR3 residues: CASSGLKRGGTDTQYF. The DNA of the CDR3 is TGTGCCAGCAGTGGGCTCAAGCGAGGAGGCACAGATACGCAGTATTTT.